The 23 T cell receptor beta chains given below trace back to one sample, sequenced in a study of T cell responses to AZD1222 COVID-19 vaccine. TCRdb's table, derived via immunoSEQ multiplex PCR, lists solely in-frame clones and lacks some. The table has 90,000 to 120,000 clones, around 94% seen once; the top ten hold roughly 2%. The sample in question was peripheral blood, obtained on day 0 of AZD1222 vaccination. These receptors were collected from an adult in good health.

This sequence joins TRBV18 and TRBJ2-7; D could derive from TRBD1 or TRBD2 (5 bases each). V was pared by 2 bases and J by 6 bases, with 17 bases between. The CDR3 has 15 amino acids. Germline CDR1 KGHSH, CDR2 LQKENI. The CDR3 sequence is CASSPNLGDEGEQYF. CDR3 coding DNA: TGTGCCAGCTCACCAAATTTGGGGGACGAGGGCGAGCAGTACTTC.

V is TRBV12-3 or TRBV12-4 and J is TRBJ2-2; D remains ambiguous. Trimming removed 0 bases at V and 6 bases at J, with 2 bases between. The CDR3 extends over 12 amino acids. The CDR3 DNA follows: TGTGCCAGCAGTTTAGCCGCCGGGGAGCTGTTTTTT. Translating gives CASSLAAGELFF.

The J gene is TRBJ2-5, the V gene TRBV4-3; D remains ambiguous. The CDR3 length is 15 residues. CDR1 and CDR2 (germline): LGHNA, YSLEER. Trimming took off 0 bases at V and 2 bases at J, with 10 bases between the two ends. CDR3 DNA: TGCGCCAGCAGCCAAGAAACTCAAGGGCAAGAGACCCAGTACTTC. Translating it yields CASSQETQGQETQYF.

This chain connects TRBV2 to TRBJ1-2, with D uncertain. V lost 3 bases and J 2 bases, leaving 13 bases between the germline ends. The CDR3 is 15 amino acids. Germline loops: CDR1 SNHLY, CDR2 FYNNEI. The CDR3 coding sequence is TGTGCCAGCAGTGACTGGGAAGAGCTGAACTATGGCTACACCTTC. It specifies CASSDWEELNYGYTF.

The chain employs TRBV5-4 and TRBJ2-3; D uncertain. The CDR3 totals 15 residues. The V end lost 0 bases, the J end lost 0 bases, and 8 bases lay between the germline ends. Germline assignment: CDR1 SGHNT and CDR2 YYREEE (reference sequence). CDR3 loop: CASSLEWGSTDTQYF. The DNA for the CDR3 is TGTGCCAGCAGCTTGGAGTGGGGTAGCACAGATACGCAGTATTTT.

The gene calls are TRBV14 and TRBJ1-2; D is perhaps TRBD1 (6 bases). V was clipped by 8 bases and J by 3 bases, with 13 bases between them. Germline V gives CDR1 SGHDN, CDR2 FVKESK. The CDR3 sequence is 13 residues long. CDR3 DNA: TGTGCCAGCGCAGAACAGGGATACTATGGCTACACCTTC. This gives the protein CASAEQGYYGYTF.

This rearrangement joins TRBV20-1 to TRBJ1-1; 7 bases align to TRBD1. Trimming took 6 bases from V and 7 from J; bases not matched to a gene: 5. Germline V lookup: CDR1 DFQATT, CDR2 SNEGSKA (reference sequence). CDR3 size: 11 residues. CDR3 DNA sequence: TGCAGTGCAATGGGACAGAGTGAAGCTTTCTTT. Translating gives CSAMGQSEAFF.

The count of this clone is one. The chain couples TRBV7-2 to TRBJ2-7, with D possibly TRBD1 on 5 matching bases. The CDR3 runs to 14 residues. V was pared by 2 bases and J by 6 bases, with 14 bases between. From germline, CDR1 is SGHTA and CDR2 FQGNSA. CDR3 coding DNA: TGTGCCAGCAGCTTACGTGTCAGGGATGGCGAGCAGTACTTC. Its translation: CASSLRVRDGEQYF.

This chain connects TRBV30 to TRBJ1-2; no clear D. Germline V gives CDR1 GTSNPN, CDR2 SVGIG (reference sequence). The V gene lost 4 bases and the J gene lost 4 bases, with 7 bases spanning the gap. This CDR3 region has 11 residues. The CDR3 here is CAWTQFYGYTF. The CDR3, as DNA: TGTGCCTGGACACAGTTCTATGGCTACACCTTC.

V gene TRBV7-9 combines with J gene TRBJ1-1; 7 bases align to TRBD1. The CDR3 extends over 16 amino acids. Looked up from germline, CDR1 is SEHNR and CDR2 is FQNEAQ (reference sequence). V dropped 3 bases and J dropped 4; count of bases not matched to a gene: 11. CDR3 DNA sequence: TGTGCCAGCAGCTTCACTCCGGGACAGACAATCACTGAAGCTTTCTTT. This sequence encodes CASSFTPGQTITEAFF.

The chain employs TRBV6-5 and TRBJ1-5; D remains ambiguous. This CDR3 contains 15 residues. Germline CDR1 and CDR2: MNHEY and SVGAGI. V was pared by 8 bases and J by 11 bases, with 25 bases between. For the CDR3, the DNA is TGTGCCAGCCGGGAACGGGGTCAAGGTCCTACGGCCCAGCATTTT. It specifies CASRERGQGPTAQHF.

This chain joins TRBV2 and TRBJ1-2; possibly TRBD1 for D (6 bases). CDR3 length equals 13 residues. Trimming left V 6 bases short and J 4 bases short, with 12 bases between. The germline V gene encodes CDR1 SNHLY and CDR2 FYNNEI. DNA for the CDR3: TGTGCCAGCAGACTCGGACAGTCCTATGGCTACACCTTC. This codes for CASRLGQSYGYTF.

The chain combines TRBV18 with TRBJ2-3; 11 positions match TRBD1. The CDR3 runs to 17 residues. Trimming took 2 bases from V and 1 from J; bases not matched to a gene: 5. Germline CDR1 reads KGHSH; CDR2 reads LQKENI. CDR3 DNA: TGTGCCAGCTCACCAGGGACAGGGGGAAGCGGCACAGATACGCAGTATTTT. It yields the protein CASSPGTGGSGTDTQYF.

The V call is TRBV5-1, the J call TRBJ2-1; D unresolved. This CDR3 contains 16 residues. V gave up 0 bases and J gave up 0 bases, with 10 bases separating them. Per germline, CDR1 SGHRS and CDR2 YFSETQ. The CDR3 spells CASSLGAIYSYNEQFF. The CDR3 DNA follows: TGCGCCAGCAGCTTGGGTGCGATTTACTCCTACAATGAGCAGTTCTTC.

The chain joins TRBV6-5 to TRBJ1-2; D gene uncertain. Germline CDR1 and CDR2: MNHEY and SVGAGI. The CDR3 runs to 10 residues. V dropped 8 bases and J dropped 8 bases, with 9 bases sitting between them. CDR3 DNA sequence: TGTGCCAGCGCAACTAGCGGCTACACCTTC. Amino acids: CASATSGYTF.

This chain links TRBV4-3 with TRBJ1-4, with D tentatively TRBD1 (5 bases). CDR1 is LGHNA, CDR2 YSLEER, per germline. V was shortened by 0 bases and J by 8 bases, with 13 bases between the two germline ends. This CDR3 is 15 amino acids long. The DNA for the CDR3 is TGCGCCAGCAGCCAAGATCAGGGATATGGCGAAAAACTGTTTTTT. It codes for CASSQDQGYGEKLFF.

This chain connects TRBV7-9 to TRBJ1-1; D is perhaps TRBD1 (5 bases). Per the germline V gene, CDR1 is SEHNR and CDR2 is FQNEAQ (reference sequence). The V end lost 1 base, the J end lost 6 bases, and 12 bases lay between the germline ends. The CDR3 contains 14 residues. The DNA for the CDR3 is TGTGCCAGCAGCTTAGTGCAGGGCGGGGCTGAAGCTTTCTTT. Translated: CASSLVQGGAEAFF.

V usage is TRBV5-6 and J usage is TRBJ2-7; D perhaps matches TRBD2 (6 bases). The CDR3 runs 15 residues. Germline CDR1 and CDR2: SGHDT and YYEEEE. Trimming shortened V by 5 bases and J by 2 bases, and 17 bases separated the two germline ends. The DNA of the CDR3 is TGTGCCAGCAGAAAACTCGGGGGTGCAACCTACGAGCAGTACTTC. It yields the protein CASRKLGGATYEQYF.

The chain employs TRBV5-5 and TRBJ2-2, with 7 positions matching TRBD2. CDR3 length: 16 amino acids. Unmatched junction bases numbered 8, after V lost 6 bases and J lost 0 bases. In germline, CDR1 is SGHKS, CDR2 YYEKEE (reference sequence). The CDR3 sequence: CASTPPAGTNTGELFF. CDR3 DNA sequence: TGTGCCAGCACCCCCCCAGCGGGGACGAACACCGGGGAGCTGTTTTTT.

As for this clone: In the same sample, other DNA sequences code for this CDR3. The chain carries TRBV18 and TRBJ2-5, with D possibly matching TRBD1 (5 bases). There are 13 residues in the CDR3. Per the germline V gene, CDR1 is KGHSH and CDR2 is LQKENI. Trimming removed 6 bases at V and 2 bases at J, with 10 bases between. CDR3 sequence reads: CASSPGQQETQYF. CDR3 nucleotide sequence: TGTGCCAGCTCCCCCGGACAACAAGAGACCCAGTACTTC.

This rearrangement joins TRBV3-1 (or the pseudogene TRBV3-2) to TRBJ1-5; no firm D call. CDR3 size: 13 residues. CDR1 LGHDT and CDR2 YNNKEL come from the germline V gene (reference sequence). The CDR3 here is CAIVRGPGQPQHF. CDR3 DNA: TGTGCGATCGTTAGAGGACCGGGTCAGCCCCAGCATTTT.

The chain has TRBV6-5 and TRBJ2-6; D gene ambiguous. V was trimmed by 10 bases and J by 0 bases, leaving 10 bases between them. The germline V gene encodes CDR1 MNHEY and CDR2 SVGAGI. The CDR3 is 14 residues long. CDR3 nucleotides: TGTGCCATTAAAGGTAGCTCTGGGGCCAACGTCCTGACTTTC. It translates to CAIKGSSGANVLTF.

The CDR3 spells CASSPQTGRPEAFF. The CDR3 bases are TGTGCCAGCAGCCCCCAAACAGGCAGACCTGAAGCTTTCTTT. The rearrangement links TRBV7-2 to TRBJ1-1, with D possibly TRBD1 on 5 matching bases. The CDR3 length is 14 residues. CDR1 SGHTA and CDR2 FQGNSA come from the germline V gene. Trimming removed 5 bases at V and 6 bases at J, with 16 bases between.